This T cell receptor (beta chain) was sequenced for a study of shared clonotypes between healthy human individuals. For the study at large: Per donor, three plates held CD4 naive cells, three held CD4 memory, two held CD8 naive and one held CD8 memory.

Study-wide findings and caveats: Among donors, sharing of clonotypes was expected to be affected by sequencing depth.

As defined, naive CD8 cells were CD45RO-negative and positively selected for CCR7, with terminally differentiated effector memory CD45RA+ cells excluded. About this clone: Its matching antigen is unknown.

Measured with immunoSEQ multiplex PCR; TCRdb has only the in-frame clones, and not every one. The table has more than 2 million clones, just under 95% seen once; the top ten hold 0.9% to 1.4%. The sequenced sample consisted of naive CD8+ T cells sorted from blood. This TCR was sampled from a man between 18 and 35 years old in good health.

CDR3 in amino acids: CASSQEDSQNEKLFF. CDR3 in DNA: TGTGCCAGCAGCCAAGAGGACAGCCAGAATGAAAAACTGTTTTTT. This chain joins TRBV4-2 and TRBJ1-4, with D possibly TRBD1 on 6 matching bases. V dropped 0 bases and J dropped 5 bases, with 10 bases sitting between them. The length of the CDR3 is 15 residues. Germline V gene sequence: CDR1 LGHNA, CDR2 YNFKEQ.